The T cell receptor beta chain described here comes from a study of metastatic and nonmetastatic thyroid tumors. Study information: From malignant and benign thyroid patients, repertoires in blood and in tumor or nodule tissue were compared.

Each patient came to thyroid surgery without any prior treatment (of any kind). Study outcomes and limitations: It was reportedly found that TCR beta diversity was significantly higher in malignant thyroid tumors than in benign nodules, a difference seen in both blood and tumor samples.

The CDR3 totals 13 residues. Germline assignment: CDR1 DFQATT and CDR2 SNEGSKA (reference sequence). J was trimmed by 8 bases and V by 7 bases; bases with no gene match: 11. Original methodology: A distant-metastasis classifier for papillary thyroid cancer was built using CDR3 differences across clinicopathological groups. MiXCR reprocessed the PCR reads for TCRdb. These V and J calls derive from TCRdb rather than the authors' analysis. Here the sample spans roughly 5,200 clones, around 27% being singletons. Comments on this clone: Antigen specificity is unknown.

The chain is built from TRBV20-1 and TRBJ2-3; TRBD2 aligns across 8 bases. This clonotype was obtained from a female donor with papillary thyroid cancer or a benign thyroid nodule (not recorded which). Some clones in this sample may be carry-over from other donors' samples. Material for sequencing was adjacent normal tissue. The CDR3: CSVRGPSGGTQYF. DNA for the CDR3: TGCAGTGTCAGAGGTCCCAGCGGGGGTACGCAGTATTTT.